This T cell receptor beta chain was recovered during a study of T cells expressing NK-cell markers. Turning to the study itself: Investigators obtained TCR beta repertoires from sorted CD3+CD56+NKG2C+, CD3+CD56+NKG2C- and CD3+CD56-NKG2C+ T cells.

The CDR3 totals 14 residues. Germline V gives CDR1 SGHDT, CDR2 YYEEEE. Of note for this clonotype: Its cognate antigen is unknown.

Production of TCR beta cDNA relied on 5'RACE template switching with UMIs. TCRdb reprocessed the 5' RACE reads and reports one entry per CDR3 protein, with no DNA. This sample's table has a few hundred thousand distinct CDR3 sequences. Points from the study as a whole: For a handful of donors, the dominant NKG2C+ clonotypes made up roughly 1.0-7.5% of their CD8+ T cells.

The rearrangement links TRBV5-6 to TRBJ2-7; with no DNA, the TCRdb D assignment of TRBD2 cannot be verified. Sequencing was carried out using blood T cells: a sorted CD56 or NKG2C T cell subset, CD4+ or CD8+ T cells, or bulk PBMC T cells (not recorded which). The source is a man aged 18-70 years in good health. The CDR3 protein is CASSWTAGSYEQYF.